The present T cell receptor (beta chain) was sequenced within a study of OX40 agonist ivuxolimab in advanced cancers. Study-wide background: Participants averaged approximately 65 years of age (range about 23 to 80) and were about 85% male.

The germline gives CDR1 PRHDT, CDR2 FYEKMQ (reference sequence). This CDR3 is built from 13 residues. V lost 0 bases and J 4 bases, leaving 4 bases between the germline ends. The method was immunoSEQ multiplex PCR; TCRdb's version includes in-frame clones alone and lacks a portion of them. The sample carries 25,000 to 30,000 clones, 65% to 80% recorded once. The receptor was isolated from an adult with an advanced solid tumor such as melanoma, head and neck, liver or kidney cancer. Sequenced material: CD4+ or CD8+ T cells sorted from blood, taken in a trial of the OX40 agonist ivuxolimab. This rearrangement joins TRBV13 to TRBJ2-1; no definite D call. In DNA, the CDR3 is TGTGCCAGCAGCTTAGGTCAGTACAATGAGCAGTTCTTC. Encoded protein: CASSLGQYNEQFF.